The rows below give T cell receptor beta chains drawn from one sample of a study of CD8 T cells in Susac syndrome. TCRdb redid the calling of the immunoSEQ multiplex PCR reads with MiXCR, one entry per CDR3 protein. Among under 250,000 distinct CDR3 sequences listed, over 85% were seen once. The sample was CD4+ T cells from PBMCs. The receptor set was obtained from a human donor with multiple sclerosis. Both conserved end residues are part of each CDR3. Rows give clone size only sometimes, using once, few, many, or a class for an expanded clone.

clone size | J gene | V gene | CDR3 protein
. | TRBJ1-2 | TRBV7-6 | CASSLDGGRGHGYTF
. | TRBJ1-2 | TRBV5-1 | CASIPSTGTNYGYTF
. | TRBJ2-5 | TRBV10-3 | CAISESGTGLQEQYF
few | TRBJ2-5 | TRBV19 | CASSEGARETQYF
. | TRBJ2-7 | TRBV27 | CASRRTSQGLSYEQYF
. | TRBJ1-5 | TRBV20-1 | CSARQGPPWSNQPQHF
. | TRBJ2-7 | TRBV6-1 | CASSPWGTNSYEQYF
. | TRBJ2-3 | TRBV3-1 | CASSPRRDIGYYTDTQYF
. | TRBJ2-2 | TRBV11-3 | CASSWTGGANTGELFF
. | TRBJ1-1 | TRBV13 | CASSTGRFEAFF
. | TRBJ1-5 | TRBV30 | CAWNSGRVRQPQHF
. | TRBJ2-3 | TRBV20-1 | CSARTSNTQYF
. | TRBJ2-5 | TRBV20-1 | CSARDSGDPKETQYF
. | TRBJ1-1 | TRBV6-2/TRBV6-3 | CASSYASLALPNTEAFF
. | TRBJ1-5 | TRBV15 | CATSSRRSGTVNQPQHF
. | TRBJ2-1 | TRBV20-1 | CSAPPSGRNPYNEQFF
once | TRBJ2-3 | TRBV5-4 | CASSLAGTRHRDTQYF
. | TRBJ2-2 | TRBV10-3 | CAISELGTGELFF
. | TRBJ2-5 | TRBV20-1 | CSARVPEETQYF
. | TRBJ2-1 | TRBV7-9 | CASSWTIEQFF
. | TRBJ2-6 | TRBV6-5 | CASSFGFSGANVLTF
few | TRBJ2-2 | TRBV3-1 | CASSQTRTGELFF
once | TRBJ2-1 | TRBV19 | CASSDGQSSYNEQFF
. | TRBJ2-5 | TRBV5-1 | CASSAGRATGIETQYF
. | TRBJ2-1 | TRBV2 | CASSKDRAYNEQFF
. | TRBJ1-5 | TRBV6-2/TRBV6-3 | CASSYGGTGYQPQHF
. | TRBJ2-2 | TRBV5-1 | CASSEPTSGTGELFF
. | TRBJ2-7 | TRBV20-1 | CSAIQGSGYEQYF
once | TRBJ2-5 | TRBV6-6 | CASSSGLAGSGAQYF
. | TRBJ1-1 | TRBV5-1 | CASSASVAVANTEAFF